This T cell receptor beta chain comes out of a study of shared clonotypes between healthy human individuals. Assay used: immunoSEQ multiplex PCR; TCRdb lists only in-frame clones, some missing. Of around 240,000 clones listed, 60% to 80% are singletons. V lost 4 bases and J lost 2, with 10 bases in between. The CDR3 loop spans 14 amino acids. CDR1 SGHKS and CDR2 YYEKEE come from the germline V gene (reference sequence). This clonotype was obtained from a man aged 30 to 39 in good health. The rearrangement uses TRBV5-5 and TRBJ1-3; a weak D match, TRBD1 (5 bases). Sequenced material: memory CD4+ T cells sorted from blood. Indicated subset: CD45RA-negative fraction. DNA of the CDR3: TGTGCCAGCAGCCCGGGGGGTGCTGGAAACACCATATATTTT. It specifies CASSPGGAGNTIYF.